This T cell receptor (beta chain) comes out of a study of T-cell reconstitution after alpha-beta-depleted transplantation in children. Broader study findings: Expanded graft clones, several hundred of them, were reportedly the source of alpha-beta T cells about two months after transplant. Once a year had passed after transplant, T-cell counts and diversity came mostly from newly produced T cells. Surviving recipient T cells and thymic progenitors underlay high day-60 TCRbeta diversity in some patients.

The TCRbeta library incorporated unique molecular identifiers. Using its own MiXCR run on the PCR reads, TCRdb lists one record per CDR3 protein. The sample lists more than 400,000 distinct CDR3 sequences; about an eighth were seen once. The CDR3 extends over 14 amino acids. The V gene end was trimmed by 5 bases and the J gene end by 6 bases; junction bases not matched to a gene: 9. The V gene's germline CDR1 is DFQATT and CDR2 SNEGSKA (reference sequence). Comment on this clonotype: Its matching antigen is unknown.

The clonotype was recovered from a female patient aged 2-10 years who had a stem cell transplant for aplastic anemia, so the T cells may come from the graft donor. Sequencing used PBMCs, mostly from graft donor cells, obtained 180 days after TCRalphabeta/CD19-depleted stem cell transplant. This chain connects TRBV20-1 to TRBJ2-3; 9 bases match TRBD2. CDR3 sequence (DNA): TGCAGTGCTTTGGCGGGAGGGCCGGCTGATACGCAGTATTTT. Protein: CSALAGGPADTQYF.